Sequencing of this T cell receptor beta chain was carried out in a study of CXCR3-negative and CXCR3-positive naive CD8 T cells. Study-level points and caveats: TRB CDR3 hydrophobicity was greater in CXCR3-positive naive cells than in CXCR3-negative naive cells. Within a donor, both naive subsets shared TRBV-TRBJ usage, unlike memory cells.

UMI-labeled 5' RACE yielded the TRB cDNA libraries. After re-calling the 5' RACE reads, TCRdb lists one entry per CDR3 protein, DNA absent. Found here are approximately 90,000 distinct CDR3 sequences; the top ten clones hold 0.53%. In regard to this clonotype: Its antigen is as yet unknown.

The sequencing input was naive CXCR3+ CD8+ T cells from blood. Regarding subset: CD45RO-CCR7+CD27+CD95- naive CD8+ T cells expressing CXCR3 (TNR3+). The sequence was collected from a human donor in good health. Some clones in this sample may be carry-over from other donors' samples.

The CDR3 region is CASGAGTGFVYYGYTF. The chain carries TRBV6-5 and TRBJ1-2; TCRdb lists TRBD1, though no DNA is available to test this call. The CDR3 runs 16 residues. Germline lookup yields CDR1 MNHEY and CDR2 SVGAGI.